What follows describes a single TCR beta chain. Antigen specificity is unknown. Patients all relapsed after autologous stem cell transplantation, and there was variation in brentuximab vedotin exposure. Complete response, partial response or progressive disease constituted the best responses recorded. This specimen comes from a study of PD-1 blockade in classical Hodgkin lymphoma. Study-wide results and caveats: Although disease activity or prior therapy may be involved, causes of the repertoire differences remain undefined. The study found complete responders had baseline diversity similar to newly diagnosed patients. CD4+ TCR diversity climbed significantly by C4D1, unlike CD8+ TCR diversity.

The protocol was immunoSEQ multiplex PCR, while the TCRdb copy is restricted to in-frame clones and leaves out a portion. This table has 25,000 to 35,000 clones, less than 80% appearing once. The germline V and J ends were trimmed by 2 bases and 1 base, with 11 bases remaining between them. Looked up from germline, CDR1 is MDHEN and CDR2 is SYDVKM. The CDR3 has 15 residues. The sequencing used peripheral blood mononuclear cells (PBMCs), collected before the second cycle of nivolumab. This TCR derives from a human donor with classical Hodgkin lymphoma. The rearrangement joins TRBV28 to TRBJ1-1; tentatively, D is TRBD1 (6 bases). As DNA, the CDR3 is TGTGCCAGCAGTTTAGTGGGGGGCCGGAACACTGAAGCTTTCTTT. Amino acid sequence: CASSLVGGRNTEAFF.